This TCR beta chain emerged from a study of molecular identifiers for immune sequencing clone quantification. Study conclusions and caveats: Spiked Jurkat TCR RNA equivalent to one cell was reportedly detectable in one million naive cells. Over 97% of effector molecules, but under 1% in naive cells, were held by clones with more than 20 RNA copies. Identical TCR molecules can share a barcode, and this sharing could underestimate highly expanded clone sizes.

Via MiXCR, TCRdb re-called the PCR reads, giving one row per CDR3 protein. The repertoire consists of some 590,000 distinct CDR3 sequences, with roughly 23% occurring once and the leading ten covering about 0.78%. This clonotype was recorded many times. Its antigen is still unknown. The source of this sequence is a human donor in good health. Some libraries in this study had Jurkat cell RNA spiked in. Sequenced input: naive CD8+ T cells from blood, with Jurkat cell RNA spiked in. The subset is: FACS-sorted CD8+CD4-CCR7+CD45RA+ naive T cells.

In nucleotides, the CDR3 is TGCGCCAGCAGCCGAGAATCCCGAGGGGCTTACGAGCAGTACTTC. Translation gives CASSRESRGAYEQYF. The V gene is TRBV4-1, the J gene TRBJ2-7, with D perhaps TRBD1 or TRBD2 (5 bases each). V lost 4 bases and J lost 4, with 17 bases in between. The germline V gene has CDR1 MGHRA and CDR2 YSYEKL. The CDR3 sequence is 15 residues long.